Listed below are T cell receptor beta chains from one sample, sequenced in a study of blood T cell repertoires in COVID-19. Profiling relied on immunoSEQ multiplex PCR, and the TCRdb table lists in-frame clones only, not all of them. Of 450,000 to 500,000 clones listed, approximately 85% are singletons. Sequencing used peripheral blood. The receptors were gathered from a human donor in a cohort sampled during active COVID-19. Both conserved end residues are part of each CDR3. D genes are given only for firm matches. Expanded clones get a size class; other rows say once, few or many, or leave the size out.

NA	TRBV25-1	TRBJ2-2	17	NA	CASSEFFQRGWTGELFF	TGTGCCAGCAGTGAATTCTTCCAACGGGGTTGGACCGGGGAGCTGTTTTTT
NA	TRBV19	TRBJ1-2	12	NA	CASSIGGVGYTF	TGTGCCAGTAGTATAGGCGGGGTCGGCTACACCTTC
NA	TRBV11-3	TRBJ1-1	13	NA	CASSLDREGLTFF	TGTGCCAGCAGCTTAGATCGGGAGGGTTTGACTTTCTTT
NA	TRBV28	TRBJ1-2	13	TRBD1	CASRATGRYGYTF	TGTGCCAGCAGGGCGACAGGGCGCTATGGCTACACCTTC
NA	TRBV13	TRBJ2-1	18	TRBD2	CASSLGPPGTSSYNEQFF	TGTGCCAGCAGCTTAGGCCCTCCCGGGACTAGCAGTTACAATGAGCAGTTCTTC
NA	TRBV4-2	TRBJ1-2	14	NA	CASSQAALNYGYTF	TGTGCCAGCAGCCAAGCAGCGTTAAACTATGGCTACACCTTC
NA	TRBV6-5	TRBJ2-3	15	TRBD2	CASSSGSPRTDTQYF	TGTGCCAGCAGTAGCGGGAGCCCCCGCACAGATACGCAGTATTTT
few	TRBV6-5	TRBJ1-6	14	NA	CASSYSSNNSPLHF	TGTGCCAGCAGTTACTCCAGTAATAATTCACCCCTCCACTTT
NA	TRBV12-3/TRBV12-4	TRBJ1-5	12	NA	CASRSNNQPQHF	TGTGCCAGCAGATCTAACAATCAGCCCCAGCATTTT
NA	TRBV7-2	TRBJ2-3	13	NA	CASSLNRNPAQYF	TGTGCCAGCAGCTTGAACAGGAATCCAGCGCAGTATTTT
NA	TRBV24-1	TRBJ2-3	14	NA	CATSDRDIKDTQYF	TGTGCCACCAGTGACCGGGACATTAAAGATACGCAGTATTTT
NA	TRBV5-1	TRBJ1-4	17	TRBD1	CASSLGVRQGADEKLFF	TGCGCCAGCAGCCTAGGGGTTAGACAGGGGGCCGATGAAAAACTGTTTTTT
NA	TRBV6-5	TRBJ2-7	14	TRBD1	CASSGDRGTYEQYF	TGTGCCAGCAGCGGGGACAGGGGTACCTACGAGCAGTACTTC
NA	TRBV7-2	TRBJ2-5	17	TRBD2	CASSSPIGGSVQGTQYF	TGTGCCAGCAGCTCCCCTATCGGCGGGAGTGTACAAGGGACCCAGTACTTC
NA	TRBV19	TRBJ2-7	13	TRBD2	CASNAGGMGEQYF	TGTGCCAGTAACGCGGGGGGAATGGGCGAGCAGTACTTC
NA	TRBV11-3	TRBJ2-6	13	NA	CASSPTGANVLTF	TGTGCCAGCAGTCCGACAGGGGCCAACGTCCTGACTTTC
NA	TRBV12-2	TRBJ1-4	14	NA	CASRRGGSGEKLFF	TGTGCAAGTCGCCGTGGAGGATCCGGCGAAAAACTGTTTTTT
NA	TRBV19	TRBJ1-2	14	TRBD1	CASSASTGVGGYTF	TGTGCCAGTAGTGCGTCGACAGGGGTGGGTGGCTACACCTTC
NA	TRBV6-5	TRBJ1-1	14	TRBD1	CASSYSQGVTEAFF	TGTGCCAGCAGTTACTCTCAGGGGGTGACTGAAGCTTTCTTT
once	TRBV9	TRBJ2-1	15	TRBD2	CASSARLAATNEQFF	TGTGCCAGCAGCGCCCGACTAGCGGCAACCAATGAGCAGTTCTTC